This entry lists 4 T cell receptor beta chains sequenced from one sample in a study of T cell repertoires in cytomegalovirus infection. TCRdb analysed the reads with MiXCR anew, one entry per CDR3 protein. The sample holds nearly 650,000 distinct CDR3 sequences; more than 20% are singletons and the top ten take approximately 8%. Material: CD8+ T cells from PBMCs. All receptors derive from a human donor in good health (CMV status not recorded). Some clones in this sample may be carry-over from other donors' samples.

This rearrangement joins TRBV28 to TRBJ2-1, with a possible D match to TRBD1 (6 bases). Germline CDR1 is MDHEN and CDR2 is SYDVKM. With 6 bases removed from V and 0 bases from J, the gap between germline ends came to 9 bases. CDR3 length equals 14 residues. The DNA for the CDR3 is TGTGCCAGCAGGGACAGTAGCTCCTACAATGAGCAGTTCTTC. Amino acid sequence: CASRDSSSYNEQFF.

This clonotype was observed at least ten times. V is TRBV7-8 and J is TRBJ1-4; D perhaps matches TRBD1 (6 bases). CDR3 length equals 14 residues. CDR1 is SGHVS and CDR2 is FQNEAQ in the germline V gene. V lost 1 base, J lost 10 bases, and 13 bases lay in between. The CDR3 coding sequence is TGTGCCAGCAGCTTAGAATGGACAGCGGGAAAACTGTTTTTT. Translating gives CASSLEWTAGKLFF.

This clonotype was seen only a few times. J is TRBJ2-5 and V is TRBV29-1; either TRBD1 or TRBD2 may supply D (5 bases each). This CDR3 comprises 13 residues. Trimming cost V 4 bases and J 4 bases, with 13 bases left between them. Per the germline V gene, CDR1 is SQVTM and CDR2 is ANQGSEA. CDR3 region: CSVVKGERETQYF. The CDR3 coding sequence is TGCAGCGTTGTAAAAGGGGAGCGAGAGACCCAGTACTTC.

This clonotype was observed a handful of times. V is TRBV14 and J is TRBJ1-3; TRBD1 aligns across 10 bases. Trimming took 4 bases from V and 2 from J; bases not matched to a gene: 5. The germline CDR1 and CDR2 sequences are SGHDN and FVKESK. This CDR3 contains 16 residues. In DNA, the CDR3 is TGTGCCAGCAGCCTGGACAGGGGGATGGCTGGAAACACCATATATTTT. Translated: CASSLDRGMAGNTIYF.